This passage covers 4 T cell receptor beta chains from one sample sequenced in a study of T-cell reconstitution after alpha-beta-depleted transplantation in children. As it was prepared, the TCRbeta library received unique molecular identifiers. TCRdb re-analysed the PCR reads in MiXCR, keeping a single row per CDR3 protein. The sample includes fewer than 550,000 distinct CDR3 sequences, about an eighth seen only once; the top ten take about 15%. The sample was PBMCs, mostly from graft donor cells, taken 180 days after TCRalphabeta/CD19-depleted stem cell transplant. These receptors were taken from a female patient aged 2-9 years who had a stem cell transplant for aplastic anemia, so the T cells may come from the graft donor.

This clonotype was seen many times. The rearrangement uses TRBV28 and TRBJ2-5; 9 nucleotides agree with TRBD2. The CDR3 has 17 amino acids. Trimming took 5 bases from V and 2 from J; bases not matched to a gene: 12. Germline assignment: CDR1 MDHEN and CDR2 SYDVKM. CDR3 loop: CASSLAGRGRAQETQYF. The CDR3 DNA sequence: TGTGCCAGCAGTCTAGCGGGACGGGGGCGGGCACAAGAGACCCAGTACTTC.

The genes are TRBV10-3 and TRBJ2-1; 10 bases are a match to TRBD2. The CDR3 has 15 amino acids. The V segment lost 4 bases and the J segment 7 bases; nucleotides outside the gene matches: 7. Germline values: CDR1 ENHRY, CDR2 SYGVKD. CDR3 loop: CAISVGLADMNEQFF. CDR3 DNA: TGTGCCATCAGTGTCGGACTAGCGGATATGAATGAGCAGTTCTTC.

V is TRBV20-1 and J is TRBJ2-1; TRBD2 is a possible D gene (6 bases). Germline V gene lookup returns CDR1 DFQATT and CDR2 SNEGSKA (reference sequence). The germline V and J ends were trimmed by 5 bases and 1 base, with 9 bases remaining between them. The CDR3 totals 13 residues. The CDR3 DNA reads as TGCAGTGCTTTGGGACTTTCCTACAATGAGCAGTTCTTC. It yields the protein CSALGLSYNEQFF.

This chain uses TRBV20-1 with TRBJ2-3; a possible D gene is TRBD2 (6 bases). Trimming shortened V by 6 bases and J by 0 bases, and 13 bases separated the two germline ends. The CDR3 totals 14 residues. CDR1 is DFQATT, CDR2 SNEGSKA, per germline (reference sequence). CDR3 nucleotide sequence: TGCAGTGCGCTCGGGACTGGGAGCACAGATACGCAGTATTTT. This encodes CSALGTGSTDTQYF.